The 30 T cell receptor beta chains below were found in one sample sequenced in a study of T cell responses to AZD1222 COVID-19 vaccine. This table comes from immunoSEQ multiplex PCR, and its TCRdb copy is limited to in-frame clones, with some not included. The sample holds 250,000 to 300,000 clones, about 94% seen once. The input for sequencing was peripheral blood, taken 28 days after the second AZD1222 dose. These receptors were collected from an adult who received the AZD1222 COVID-19 vaccine.

This chain joins TRBV5-5 and TRBJ1-5, with unresolved D. The germline CDR1 and CDR2 sequences are SGHKS and YYEKEE (reference sequence). CDR3 length equals 15 residues. V was trimmed by 3 bases and J by 3 bases, leaving 13 bases between them. The CDR3 protein is CASSSHSTNNQPQHF. The CDR3 nucleotides are TGTGCCAGCAGCTCGCACAGCACCAACAATCAGCCCCAGCATTTT.

In DNA form, the CDR3 reads TGTGCCAGCAGTGGGTGGACTAGCGGGACTCTCTCCTACGAGCAGTACTTC. As protein: CASSGWTSGTLSYEQYF. The V call is TRBV6-2 or TRBV6-3, the J call TRBJ2-7; 12 bases are shared with TRBD2. CDR3 length: 17 amino acids. Germline assignment: CDR1 MNHEY and CDR2 SVGEGT. With V trimmed by 5 bases and J by 0 bases, 8 bases remained unmatched.

The genes are TRBV6-5 and TRBJ2-1; D could derive from TRBD1 or TRBD2 (5 bases each). From germline, CDR1 is MNHEY and CDR2 SVGAGI. V was clipped by 5 bases and J by 15 bases, with 20 bases between them. This CDR3 is 13 amino acids long. The CDR3 reads CASSLVVGEGGFF. CDR3 bases: TGTGCCAGCAGTCTGGTAGTGGGGGAAGGAGGGTTCTTC.

The CDR3 sequence: CASSWSGRVYNEQFF. The CDR3 DNA sequence: TGTGCCAGCAGCTGGTCGGGCAGGGTCTACAATGAGCAGTTCTTC. The chain uses TRBV7-9 and TRBJ2-1, with a weak D call TRBD1 (5 bases). The germline V gene encodes CDR1 SEHNR and CDR2 FQNEAQ (reference sequence). This CDR3 has 15 residues. The V end was cut by 4 bases, the J end by 3 bases, with 13 bases between.

This chain joins TRBV5-1 and TRBJ2-7; TRBD1 might be the D (5 bases). Germline V lookup: CDR1 SGHRS, CDR2 YFSETQ. Deletions cut 4 bases from V and 2 bases from J, with 16 bases between. The CDR3 spans 15 residues. The CDR3 reads CASSPVSGSPYEQYF. CDR3 DNA sequence: TGCGCCAGCAGCCCGGTATCAGGGTCACCCTACGAGCAGTACTTC.

This rearrangement joins TRBV6-5 to TRBJ1-3; possible D gene TRBD1, 6 bases. V gave up 2 bases and J gave up 4 bases, with 15 bases separating them. The CDR3 has 16 residues. Germline V CDR1 and CDR2: MNHEY, SVGAGI. Here the CDR3 reads CASSYRNTGFGNTIYF. The DNA of the CDR3 is TGTGCCAGCAGTTACCGAAATACAGGGTTCGGAAACACCATATATTTT.

The chain joins TRBV19 to TRBJ1-2; 7 bases line up with TRBD1. Germline CDR1 and CDR2: LNHDA and SQIVND (reference sequence). The CDR3 length is 13 residues. Germline trimming cut 6 bases from V and 2 bases from J; bases unmatched to any gene: 3. The CDR3 nucleotides are TGTGCCAGTAGATGGGACAGAAACTATGGCTACACCTTC. Its protein is CASRWDRNYGYTF. Filled out from reference TRBV19 and TRBJ1-2, the complete variable domain reads DGGITQSPKYLFRKEGQNVTLSCEQNLNHDAMYWYRQDPGQGLRLIYYSQIVNDFQKGDIAEGYSVSREKKESFPLTVTSAQKNPTAFYLCASRWDRNYGYTFGSGTRLTVV.

The chain couples TRBV29-1 to TRBJ2-7; TRBD2 agrees at 8 bases. Germline V gene sequence: CDR1 SQVTM, CDR2 ANQGSEA. With V trimmed by 4 bases and J by 5 bases, 10 bases remained unmatched. The CDR3 is made up of 14 amino acids. CDR3 sequence: CSVAASGYLDEQYF. DNA for the CDR3: TGCAGCGTTGCGGCTAGCGGGTATCTCGACGAGCAGTACTTC.

The chain couples TRBV28 to TRBJ1-5; 9 bases fit TRBD1. The CDR3 extends over 15 amino acids. Germline V gives CDR1 MDHEN, CDR2 SYDVKM. J was trimmed by 8 bases and V by 2 bases; bases with no gene match: 7. CDR3 amino acids: CASSLPTGGGKPQHF. CDR3 DNA sequence: TGTGCCAGCAGTTTACCAACAGGGGGCGGTAAGCCCCAGCATTTT.

This chain connects TRBV28 to TRBJ2-7, with a tentative D call TRBD1 (6 bases). The CDR3 consists of 15 residues. The germline V gene has CDR1 MDHEN and CDR2 SYDVKM. Trimming cost V 0 bases and J 3 bases, with 12 bases left between them. CDR3 loop: CASSLWGASSYEQYF. The CDR3 region has the DNA TGTGCCAGCAGTTTATGGGGGGCGAGTAGCTACGAGCAGTACTTC.

The chain employs TRBV19 and TRBJ1-5; 8 nucleotides align to TRBD1. The CDR3 runs 11 residues. Germline CDR1 reads LNHDA; CDR2 reads SQIVND (reference sequence). Unmatched junction bases numbered 0, after V lost 8 bases and J lost 6 bases. For the CDR3, the DNA is TGTGCCAGTGGACAGGGTCAGCCCCAGCATTTT. This encodes CASGQGQPQHF.

This clone appeared once. The CDR3 DNA sequence: TGTGCCAGCAGCTTGTCCCGGGGACAACACAATGAGCAGTTCTTC. Amino acids: CASSLSRGQHNEQFF. The chain links TRBV5-8 to TRBJ2-1; D possibly corresponds to TRBD1 (6 bases). The CDR3 loop spans 15 amino acids. CDR1 and CDR2 (germline): SGHTS, YDEGEE. Trimming stripped 1 base from V and 5 bases from J, with 13 bases between.

The V call is TRBV11-1, the J call TRBJ2-3; D uncertain. CDR1 is SGHAT and CDR2 is FQDESV in the germline V gene (reference sequence). This CDR3 comprises 13 residues. V dropped 2 bases and J dropped 0 bases, with 3 bases sitting between them. The chain's CDR3 is CASSLRSTDTQYF. CDR3 DNA: TGTGCCAGCAGCTTAAGGAGCACAGATACGCAGTATTTT. Filled out from reference TRBV11-1 and TRBJ2-3, the complete variable domain reads EAEVAQSPRYKITEKSQAVAFWCDPISGHATLYWYRQILGQGPELLVQFQDESVVDDSQLPKDRFSAERLKGVDSTLKIQPAELGDSAMYLCASSLRSTDTQYFGPGTRLTVL.

The chain links TRBV6-5 to TRBJ1-3; D is uncertain. This CDR3 has 12 amino acids. Between the trimmed V and J ends, which lost 6 bases and 4 bases, there was a span of 7 bases. The germline V gene has CDR1 MNHEY and CDR2 SVGAGI. CDR3 nucleotide sequence: TGTGCCAGCAGCAGGCCGGGAAACACCATATATTTT. Its protein product is CASSRPGNTIYF.

The chain recombines TRBV7-3 with TRBJ1-2; 10 positions match TRBD1. CDR3 length: 16 residues. Germline CDR1 reads SGHTA; CDR2 reads FQGTGA. The V and J ends lost 4 bases and 5 bases, in that order; junction bases with no gene match: 10. CDR3: CASSSDGQGGRYGYTF. In DNA form, the CDR3 reads TGTGCCAGCAGCTCGGACGGACAGGGGGGCAGATATGGCTACACCTTC.

This chain uses TRBV28 with TRBJ1-1; D ambiguous. This CDR3 has 12 residues. Trimming stripped 7 bases from V and 0 bases from J, with 6 bases between. The germline V gene has CDR1 MDHEN and CDR2 SYDVKM. The CDR3 reads CASTGMNTEAFF. For the CDR3, the DNA is TGTGCCAGCACCGGGATGAACACTGAAGCTTTCTTT. The full variable domain, completed using reference TRBV28 and TRBJ1-1, is DVKVTQSSRYLVKRTGEKVFLECVQDMDHENMFWYRQDPGLGLRLIYFSYDVKMKEKGDIPEGYSVSREKKERFSLILESASTNQTSMYLCASTGMNTEAFFGQGTRLTVV.

This chain connects TRBV2 to TRBJ2-1; 10 positions match TRBD2. Losses at the gene ends were 1 base for V and 4 bases for J; bases not matched to a gene: 4. The CDR3 spans 16 residues. The germline V gene encodes CDR1 SNHLY and CDR2 FYNNEI. CDR3 DNA sequence: TGTGCCAGCAGTGAAGAGCGGGGGGGCCGTTACAATGAGCAGTTCTTC. Residues: CASSEERGGRYNEQFF.

V and J are TRBV19 and TRBJ1-5; D unclear. Germline V lookup: CDR1 LNHDA, CDR2 SQIVND (reference sequence). Trimming removed 1 base at V and 8 bases at J, with 12 bases between. This CDR3 is 14 amino acids long. CDR3 in DNA: TGTGCCAGTAGTATAGGGTGGCAACTTAAGCCCCAGCATTTT. Amino acids: CASSIGWQLKPQHF.

The chain has TRBV28 and TRBJ2-7; D is unresolved. In germline, CDR1 is MDHEN, CDR2 SYDVKM. The CDR3 sequence is 14 residues long. V lost 1 base to trimming and J lost 4 bases, with 11 bases between them. CDR3 region: CASSLSPTQYEQYF. The DNA for the CDR3 is TGTGCCAGCAGTTTATCCCCGACACAATACGAGCAGTACTTC.

This rearrangement joins TRBV6-5 to TRBJ1-3; no clear D. CDR3 size: 15 residues. Germline V gene data show CDR1 as MNHEY and CDR2 as SVGAGI. V lost 5 bases and J lost 3, with 14 bases in between. Here the CDR3 reads CASSQDPRGGNTIYF. The CDR3, as DNA: TGTGCCAGCAGTCAGGATCCGCGGGGTGGAAACACCATATATTTT.

The chain joins TRBV7-8 to TRBJ2-1; 14 bases are shared with TRBD2. Per germline, CDR1 SGHVS and CDR2 FQNEAQ. J gave up 10 bases and V 7 bases, and 6 bases lay outside the gene matches. The CDR3 is 14 residues long. Written as DNA, the CDR3 is TGTGCCAGCATCCGACTAGCGGGGGGGCTCGAGCAGTTCTTC. It specifies CASIRLAGGLEQFF.

The V call is TRBV20-1, the J call TRBJ1-2, with no clear D. V was pared by 3 bases and J by 0 bases, with 5 bases between. This CDR3 has 12 amino acids. Germline V lookup: CDR1 DFQATT, CDR2 SNEGSKA (reference sequence). The CDR3: CSASTANYGYTF. The CDR3 DNA sequence: TGCAGTGCTAGTACAGCTAACTATGGCTACACCTTC.

The chain has TRBV30 and TRBJ1-1; tentatively, D is TRBD1 (6 bases). Germline CDR1 reads GTSNPN; CDR2 reads SVGIG (reference sequence). This CDR3 contains 12 residues. Trimming shortened V by 5 bases and J by 7 bases, and 14 bases separated the two germline ends. The CDR3 DNA follows: TGTGCCTGGGCCCCTCAGGGGATTGAAGCTTTCTTT. It yields the protein CAWAPQGIEAFF.

This chain connects TRBV13 to TRBJ2-3, with D tentatively TRBD1 or TRBD2 (5 bases each). The CDR3 consists of 11 residues. Germline V gives CDR1 PRHDT, CDR2 FYEKMQ (reference sequence). The ends were cut back, 5 bases at V and 7 bases at J, with 7 bases in the middle. CDR3 nucleotides: TGTGCCAGCAGCGGGGGTTATACGCAGTATTTT. Translating gives CASSGGYTQYF.

This chain links TRBV18 with TRBJ1-5, with D possibly matching TRBD1 (6 bases). The CDR3 runs 18 residues. Trimming stripped 8 bases from V and 0 bases from J, with 23 bases between. The germline V gene has CDR1 KGHSH and CDR2 LQKENI. This CDR3 reads CASPKLTGRGNSNQPQHF. The CDR3 DNA sequence: TGTGCCAGCCCCAAACTGACAGGACGGGGGAATAGCAATCAGCCCCAGCATTTT.

The V and J genes are TRBV10-2 and TRBJ2-5, with TRBD2 matching 14 bases. Germline CDR1 is WSHSY and CDR2 is SAAADI. This CDR3 is built from 16 residues. Trimming took 4 bases from V and 3 from J; bases not matched to a gene: 4. The CDR3, as DNA: TGCGCCAGCAGTGGAGGACTAGCGGGGGGCAAAGAGACCCAGTACTTC. Translated: CASSGGLAGGKETQYF.

The chain has TRBV28 and TRBJ2-7, with D possibly being TRBD2 (6 bases). Per germline, CDR1 MDHEN and CDR2 SYDVKM. V was trimmed by 8 bases and J by 7 bases, leaving 21 bases between them. There are 14 residues in the CDR3. This CDR3 reads CASEGGRAPLEQYF. CDR3 in DNA: TGTGCCAGCGAAGGAGGGAGAGCCCCCTTGGAGCAGTACTTC.

CDR3 amino acids: CASSQDRVAQFF. The CDR3 coding sequence is TGTGCCAGCAGCCAAGATCGGGTTGCTCAGTTCTTC. This chain joins TRBV14 and TRBJ2-1; unclear D gene. Germline lookup yields CDR1 SGHDN and CDR2 FVKESK. This CDR3 has 12 residues. Trimming left V 0 bases short and J 13 bases short, with 10 bases between.

CDR3 region: CSVSEGAYEQYF. The CDR3 region has the DNA TGCAGCGTAAGTGAGGGGGCCTACGAGCAGTACTTC. The chain links TRBV29-1 to TRBJ2-7; D perhaps matches TRBD1 (6 bases). This CDR3 comprises 12 residues. CDR1 SQVTM and CDR2 ANQGSEA come from the germline V gene. The V gene lost 6 bases and the J gene lost 2 bases, with 11 bases spanning the gap.

This rearrangement joins TRBV28 to TRBJ1-6; D is unclear. This CDR3 contains 12 residues. Germline V lookup: CDR1 MDHEN, CDR2 SYDVKM. V lost 3 bases and J lost 10, with 7 bases in between. The chain's CDR3 is CASSLEGSPLHF. Written as DNA, the CDR3 is TGTGCCAGCAGTTTGGAGGGATCACCCCTCCACTTT.